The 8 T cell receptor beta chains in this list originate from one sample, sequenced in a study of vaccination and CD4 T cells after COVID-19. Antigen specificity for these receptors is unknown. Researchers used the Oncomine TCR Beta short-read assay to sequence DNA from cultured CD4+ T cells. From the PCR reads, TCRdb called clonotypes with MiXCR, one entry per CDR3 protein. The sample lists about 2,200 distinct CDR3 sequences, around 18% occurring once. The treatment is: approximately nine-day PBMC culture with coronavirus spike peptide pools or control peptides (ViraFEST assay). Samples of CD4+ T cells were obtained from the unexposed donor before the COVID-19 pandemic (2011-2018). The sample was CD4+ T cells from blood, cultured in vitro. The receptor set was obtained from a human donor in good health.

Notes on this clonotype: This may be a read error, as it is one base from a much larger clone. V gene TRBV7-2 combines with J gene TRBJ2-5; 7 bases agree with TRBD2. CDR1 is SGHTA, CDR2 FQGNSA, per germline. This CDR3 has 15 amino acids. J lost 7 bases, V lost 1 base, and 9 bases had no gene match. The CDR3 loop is CASSLVRGGGGTQYF. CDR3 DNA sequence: TGTGCCAGCAGCTTAGTGCGGGGCGGGGGAGGGACCCAGTACTTC. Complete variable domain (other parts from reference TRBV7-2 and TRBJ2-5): GAGVSQSPSNKVTEKGKDVELRCDPISGHTALYWYRQSLGQGLEFLIYFQGNSAPDKSGLPSDRFSAERTGGSVSTLTIQRTQQEDSAVYLCASSLVRGGGGTQYFGPGTRLLVL.

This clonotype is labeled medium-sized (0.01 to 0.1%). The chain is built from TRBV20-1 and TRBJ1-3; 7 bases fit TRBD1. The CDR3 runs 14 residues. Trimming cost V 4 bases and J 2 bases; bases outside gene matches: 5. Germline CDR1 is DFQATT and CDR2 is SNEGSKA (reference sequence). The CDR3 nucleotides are TGCAGTGCTACATCCACAGGGGCTGGAAACACCATATATTTT. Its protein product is CSATSTGAGNTIYF.

CDR3 nucleotides: TGTGCCAGCAGCGATACAGGGGATAACACTGAAGCTTTCTTT. Protein product: CASSDTGDNTEAFF. The V and J genes are TRBV12-3 or TRBV12-4 and TRBJ1-1; 7 bases align to TRBD1. CDR3 size: 14 residues. V was clipped by 6 bases and J by 2 bases; unmatched bases: 6.

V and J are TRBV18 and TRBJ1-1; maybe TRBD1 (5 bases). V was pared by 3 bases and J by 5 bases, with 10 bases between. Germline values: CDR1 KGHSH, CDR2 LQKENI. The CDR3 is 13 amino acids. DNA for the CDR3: TGTGCCAGCTCACCCTCGGGGGAAACTGAAGCTTTCTTT. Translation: CASSPSGETEAFF. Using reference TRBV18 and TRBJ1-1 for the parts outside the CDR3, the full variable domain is NAGVMQNPRHLVRRRGQEARLRCSPMKGHSHVYWYRQLPEEGLKFMVYLQKENIIDESGMPKERFSAEFPKEGPSILRIQQVVRGDSAAYFCASSPSGETEAFFGQGTRLTVV.

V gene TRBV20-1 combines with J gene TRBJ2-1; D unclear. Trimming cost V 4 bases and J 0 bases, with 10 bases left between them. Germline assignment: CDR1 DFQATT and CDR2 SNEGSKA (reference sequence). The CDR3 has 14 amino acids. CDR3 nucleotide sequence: TGCAGTGCTAAGGCTCCCGGCTCCTACAATGAGCAGTTCTTC. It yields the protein CSAKAPGSYNEQFF.

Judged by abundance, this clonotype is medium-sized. The CDR3 sequence is CASSGGTGGLGYTF. The CDR3 DNA is TGTGCCAGCAGTGGTGGGACAGGGGGCCTCGGCTACACCTTC. This chain links TRBV2 with TRBJ1-2, with 12 bases fitting TRBD1. V was pared by 4 bases and J by 8 bases, with 5 bases of the junction left unmatched. CDR1 and CDR2 (germline): SNHLY, FYNNEI. The length of the CDR3 is 14 residues.

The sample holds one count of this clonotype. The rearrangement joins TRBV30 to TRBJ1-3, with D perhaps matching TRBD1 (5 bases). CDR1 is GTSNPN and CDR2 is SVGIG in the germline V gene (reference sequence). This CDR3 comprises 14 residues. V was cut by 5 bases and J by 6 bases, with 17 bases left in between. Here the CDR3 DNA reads TGTGCCTGGGCCCATTGGGGGGATACAAACACCATATATTTT. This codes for CAWAHWGDTNTIYF.

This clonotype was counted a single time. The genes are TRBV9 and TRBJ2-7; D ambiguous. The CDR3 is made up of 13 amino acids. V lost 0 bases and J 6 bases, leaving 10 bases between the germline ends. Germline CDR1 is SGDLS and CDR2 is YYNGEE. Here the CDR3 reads CASSVGSTREQYF. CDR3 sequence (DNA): TGTGCCAGCAGCGTAGGTTCGACCCGCGAGCAGTACTTC.